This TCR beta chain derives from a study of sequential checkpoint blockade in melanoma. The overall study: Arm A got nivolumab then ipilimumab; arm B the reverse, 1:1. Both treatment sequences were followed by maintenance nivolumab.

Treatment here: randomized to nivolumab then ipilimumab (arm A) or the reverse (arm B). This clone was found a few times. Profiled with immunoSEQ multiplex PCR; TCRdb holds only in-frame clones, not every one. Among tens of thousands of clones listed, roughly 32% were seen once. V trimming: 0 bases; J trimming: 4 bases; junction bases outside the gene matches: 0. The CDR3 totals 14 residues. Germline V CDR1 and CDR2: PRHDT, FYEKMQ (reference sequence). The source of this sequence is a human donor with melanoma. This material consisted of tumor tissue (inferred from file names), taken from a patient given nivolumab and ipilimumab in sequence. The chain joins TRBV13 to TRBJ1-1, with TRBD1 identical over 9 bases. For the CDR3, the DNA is TGTGCCAGCAGCTTAGGACAGGGGGCCACTGAAGCTTTCTTT. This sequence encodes CASSLGQGATEAFF.